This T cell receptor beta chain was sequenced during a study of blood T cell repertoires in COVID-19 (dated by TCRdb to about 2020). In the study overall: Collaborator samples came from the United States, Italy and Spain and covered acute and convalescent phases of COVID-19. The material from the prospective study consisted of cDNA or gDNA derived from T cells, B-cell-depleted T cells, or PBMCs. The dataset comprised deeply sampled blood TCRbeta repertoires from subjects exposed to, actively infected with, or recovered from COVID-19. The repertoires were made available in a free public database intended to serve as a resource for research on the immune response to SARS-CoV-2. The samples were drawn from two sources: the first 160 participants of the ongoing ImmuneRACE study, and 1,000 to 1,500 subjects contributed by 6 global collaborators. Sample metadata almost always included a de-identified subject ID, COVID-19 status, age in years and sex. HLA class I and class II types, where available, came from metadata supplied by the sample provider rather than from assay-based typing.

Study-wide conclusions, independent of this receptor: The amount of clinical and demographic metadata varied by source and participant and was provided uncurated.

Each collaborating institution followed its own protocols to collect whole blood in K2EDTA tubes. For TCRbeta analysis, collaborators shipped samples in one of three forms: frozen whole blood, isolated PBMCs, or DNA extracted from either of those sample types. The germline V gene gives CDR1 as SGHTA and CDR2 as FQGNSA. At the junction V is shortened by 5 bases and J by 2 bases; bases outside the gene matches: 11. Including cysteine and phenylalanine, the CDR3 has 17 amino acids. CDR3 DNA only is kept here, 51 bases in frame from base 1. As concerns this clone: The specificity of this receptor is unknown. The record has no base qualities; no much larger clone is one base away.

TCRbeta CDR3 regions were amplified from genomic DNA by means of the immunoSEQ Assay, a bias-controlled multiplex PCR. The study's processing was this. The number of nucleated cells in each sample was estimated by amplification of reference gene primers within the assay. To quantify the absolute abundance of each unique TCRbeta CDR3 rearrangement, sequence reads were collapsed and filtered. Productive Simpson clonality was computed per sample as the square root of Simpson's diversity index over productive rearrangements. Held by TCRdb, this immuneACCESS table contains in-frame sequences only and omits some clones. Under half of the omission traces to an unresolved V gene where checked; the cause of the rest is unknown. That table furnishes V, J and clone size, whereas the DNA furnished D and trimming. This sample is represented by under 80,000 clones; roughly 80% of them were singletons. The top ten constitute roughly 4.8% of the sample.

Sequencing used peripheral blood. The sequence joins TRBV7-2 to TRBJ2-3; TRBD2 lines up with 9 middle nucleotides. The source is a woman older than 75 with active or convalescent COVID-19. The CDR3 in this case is CASSARLAVTPTDTQYF. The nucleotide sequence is TGTGCCAGCAGCGCCAGACTAGCGGTCACCCCCACAGATACGCAGTATTTT.